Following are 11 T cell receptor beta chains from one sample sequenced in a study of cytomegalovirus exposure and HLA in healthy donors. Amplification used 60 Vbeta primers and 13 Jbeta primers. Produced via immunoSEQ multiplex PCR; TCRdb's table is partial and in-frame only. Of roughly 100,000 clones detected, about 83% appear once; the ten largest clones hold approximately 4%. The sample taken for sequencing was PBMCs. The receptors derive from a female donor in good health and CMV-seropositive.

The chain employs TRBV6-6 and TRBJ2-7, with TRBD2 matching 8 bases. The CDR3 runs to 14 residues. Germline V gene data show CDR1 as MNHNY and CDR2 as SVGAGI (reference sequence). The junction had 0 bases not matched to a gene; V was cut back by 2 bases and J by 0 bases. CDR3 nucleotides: TGTGCCAGCAGTTACGGGACTAGCTCCTACGAGCAGTACTTC. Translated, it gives CASSYGTSSYEQYF.

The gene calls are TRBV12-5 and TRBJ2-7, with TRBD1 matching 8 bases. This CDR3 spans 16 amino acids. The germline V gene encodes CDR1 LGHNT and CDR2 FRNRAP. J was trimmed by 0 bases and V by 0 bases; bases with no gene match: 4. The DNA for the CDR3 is TGTGCTAGTGGTTTGGTACCCCAGGGGGCCTCCTACGAGCAGTACTTC. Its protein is CASGLVPQGASYEQYF.

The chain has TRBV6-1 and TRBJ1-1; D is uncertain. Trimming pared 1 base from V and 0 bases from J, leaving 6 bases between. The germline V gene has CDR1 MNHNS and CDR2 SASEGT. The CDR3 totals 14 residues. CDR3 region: CASSEELLNTEAFF. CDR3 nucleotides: TGTGCCAGCAGTGAAGAATTATTGAACACTGAAGCTTTCTTT.

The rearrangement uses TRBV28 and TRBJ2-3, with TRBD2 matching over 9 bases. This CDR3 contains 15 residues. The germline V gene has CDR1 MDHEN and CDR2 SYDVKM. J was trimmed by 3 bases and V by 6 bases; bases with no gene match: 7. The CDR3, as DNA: TGTGCCAGCAGCCTTAGCGGGAGCGGGACAGATACGCAGTATTTT. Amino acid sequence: CASSLSGSGTDTQYF.

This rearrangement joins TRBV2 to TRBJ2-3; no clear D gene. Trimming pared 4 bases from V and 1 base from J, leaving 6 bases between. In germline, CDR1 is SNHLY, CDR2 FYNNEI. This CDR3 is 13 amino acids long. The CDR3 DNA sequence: TGTGCCAGCAGTGCTAGACGCACAGATACGCAGTATTTT. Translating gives CASSARRTDTQYF.

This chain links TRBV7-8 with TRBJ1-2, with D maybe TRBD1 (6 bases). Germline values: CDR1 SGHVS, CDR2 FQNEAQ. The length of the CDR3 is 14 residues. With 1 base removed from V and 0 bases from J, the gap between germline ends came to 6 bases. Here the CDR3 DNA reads TGTGCCAGCAGCTTAGACAGGGCTAACTATGGCTACACCTTC. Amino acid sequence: CASSLDRANYGYTF.

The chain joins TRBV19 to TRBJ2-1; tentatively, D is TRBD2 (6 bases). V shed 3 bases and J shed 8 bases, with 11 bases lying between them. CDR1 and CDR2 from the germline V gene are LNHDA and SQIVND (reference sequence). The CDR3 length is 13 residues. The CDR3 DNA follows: TGTGCCAGTAGTATTATGGGGGGATATGAGCAGTTCTTC. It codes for CASSIMGGYEQFF. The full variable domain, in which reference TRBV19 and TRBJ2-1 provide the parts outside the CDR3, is DGGITQSPKYLFRKEGQNVTLSCEQNLNHDAMYWYRQDPGQGLRLIYYSQIVNDFQKGDIAEGYSVSREKKESFPLTVTSAQKNPTAFYLCASSIMGGYEQFFGPGTRLTVL.

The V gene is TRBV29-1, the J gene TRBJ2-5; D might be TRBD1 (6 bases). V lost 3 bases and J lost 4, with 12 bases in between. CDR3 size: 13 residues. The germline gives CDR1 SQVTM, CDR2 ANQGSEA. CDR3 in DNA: TGCAGCGTTGAGGCAGGGGTGAGAGAGACCCAGTACTTC. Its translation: CSVEAGVRETQYF.

The CDR3 loop reads CASSLNRELTDTQYF. The DNA for the CDR3 is TGTGCCAGCAGCTTGAACCGGGAGTTGACAGATACGCAGTATTTT. This chain uses TRBV7-9 with TRBJ2-3, with D maybe TRBD2 (6 bases). V shed 3 bases and J shed 3 bases, with 13 bases lying between them. The CDR3 runs 15 residues. Per the germline V gene, CDR1 is SEHNR and CDR2 is FQNEAQ (reference sequence). Complete variable domain (other parts from reference TRBV7-9 and TRBJ2-3): DTGVSQNPRHKITKRGQNVTFRCDPISEHNRLYWYRQTLGQGPEFLTYFQNEAQLEKSRLLSDRFSAERPKGSFSTLEIQRTEQGDSAMYLCASSLNRELTDTQYFGPGTRLTVL.

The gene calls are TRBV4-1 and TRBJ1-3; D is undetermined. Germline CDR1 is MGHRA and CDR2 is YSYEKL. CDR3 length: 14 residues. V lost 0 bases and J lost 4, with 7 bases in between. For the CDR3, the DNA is TGCGCCAGCAGCCAAGAGGAGGTCGGAAACACCATATATTTT. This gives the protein CASSQEEVGNTIYF.

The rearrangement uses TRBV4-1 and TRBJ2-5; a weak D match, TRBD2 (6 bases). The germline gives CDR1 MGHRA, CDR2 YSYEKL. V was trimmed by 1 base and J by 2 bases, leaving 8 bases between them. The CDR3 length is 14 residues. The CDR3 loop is CASSQVEGQETQYF. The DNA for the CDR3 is TGCGCCAGCAGCCAAGTGGAGGGTCAAGAGACCCAGTACTTC.